The sequence of this T cell receptor (beta chain) was determined in a study of blood T cell repertoires in COVID-19. Study-wide context: The United States, Italy and Spain were the sources of the acute and convalescent COVID-19 samples. From T cells, B-cell-depleted T cells, or PBMCs came the material, which was cDNA or gDNA.

As originally analysed: It was from reference gene primer amplification that nucleated cell counts were estimated. Sequenced by immunoSEQ multiplex PCR; TCRdb stores in-frame clones only, minus some. V and J calls and clone size come straight from that table; D and trimming were deduced from the DNA. Here the sample spans 83,000 or so clones, roughly 86% being singletons. Germline V gene lookup returns CDR1 SEHNR and CDR2 FQNEAQ (reference sequence). The germline V and J ends were trimmed by 1 base and 8 bases, with 14 bases remaining between them. The CDR3 spans 15 residues. The V call is TRBV7-9, the J call TRBJ1-4; tentatively, D is TRBD1 (6 bases). The source is a man older than 75 with active or convalescent COVID-19. Input material: peripheral blood. The CDR3, as DNA: TGTGCCAGCAGCTTAGATATTACAGGGAACGAAAAACTGTTTTTT. Encoded protein: CASSLDITGNEKLFF.